Described below is a single TCR beta chain sequence and its context. This sample was included in a study of ipilimumab plus nivolumab after autologous stem cell transplantation. At the level of the study: A median of about eight nivolumab and 5 ipilimumab doses were given. The DLBCL group included primary refractory and relapsed cases.

The germline gives CDR1 SGHNT, CDR2 YYREEE (reference sequence). Trimming left V 0 bases short and J 3 bases short, with 3 bases between. There are 12 residues in the CDR3. Generated by immunoSEQ multiplex PCR, the TCRdb table keeps only in-frame clones and is missing some. The sample carries about 16,000 clones, approximately 78% recorded once. Patients got ipilimumab 1 mg/kg beginning 14 to 28 days post-transplant. The source was PBMCs, collected in a trial of ipilimumab plus nivolumab as post-transplant consolidation. The chain links TRBV5-4 to TRBJ1-1; D call uncertain. The origin of this receptor is a male donor with diffuse large B-cell lymphoma. The CDR3 protein is CASSLEHTEAFF. The CDR3 region has the DNA TGTGCCAGCAGCTTGGAACACACTGAAGCTTTCTTT.